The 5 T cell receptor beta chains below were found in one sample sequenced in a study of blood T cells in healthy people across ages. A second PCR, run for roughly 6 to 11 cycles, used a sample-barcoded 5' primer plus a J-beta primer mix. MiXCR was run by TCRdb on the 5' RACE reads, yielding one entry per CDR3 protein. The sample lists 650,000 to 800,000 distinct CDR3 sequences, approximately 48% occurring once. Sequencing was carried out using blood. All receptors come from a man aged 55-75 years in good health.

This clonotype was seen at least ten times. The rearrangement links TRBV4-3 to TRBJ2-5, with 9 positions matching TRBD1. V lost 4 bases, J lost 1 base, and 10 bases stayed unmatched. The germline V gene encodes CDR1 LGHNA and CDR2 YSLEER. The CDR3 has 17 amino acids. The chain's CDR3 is CASSLAAGTGTQETQYF. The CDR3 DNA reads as TGCGCCAGCAGCCTCGCAGCCGGGACAGGGACCCAAGAGACCCAGTACTTC.

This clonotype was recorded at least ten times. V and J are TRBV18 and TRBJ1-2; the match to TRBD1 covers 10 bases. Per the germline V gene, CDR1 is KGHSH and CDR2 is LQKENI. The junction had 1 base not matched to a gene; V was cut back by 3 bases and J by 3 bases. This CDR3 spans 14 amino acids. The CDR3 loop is CASSPGTGDYGYTF. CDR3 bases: TGTGCCAGCTCACCGGGGACAGGGGACTATGGCTACACCTTC.

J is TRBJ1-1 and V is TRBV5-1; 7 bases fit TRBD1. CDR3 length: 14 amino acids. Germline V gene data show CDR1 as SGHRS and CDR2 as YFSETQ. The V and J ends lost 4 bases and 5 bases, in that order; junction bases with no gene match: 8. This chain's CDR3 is CASSATGSTTEAFF. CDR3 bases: TGCGCCAGCAGCGCGACAGGGTCTACGACTGAAGCTTTCTTT.

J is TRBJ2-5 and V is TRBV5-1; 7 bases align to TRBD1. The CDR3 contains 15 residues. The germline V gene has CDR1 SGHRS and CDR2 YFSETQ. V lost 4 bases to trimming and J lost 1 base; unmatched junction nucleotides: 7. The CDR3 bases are TGCGCCAGCAGCCCGGACAGGCCATCCCAAGAGACCCAGTACTTC. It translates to CASSPDRPSQETQYF.

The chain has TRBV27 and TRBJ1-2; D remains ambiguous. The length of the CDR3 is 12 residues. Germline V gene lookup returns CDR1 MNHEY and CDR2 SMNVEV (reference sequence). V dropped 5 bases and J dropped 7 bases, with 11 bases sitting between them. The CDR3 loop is CASSTGSTGYTF. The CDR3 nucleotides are TGTGCCAGCAGTACGGGATCCACTGGCTACACCTTC.